Described below is a single T cell receptor (beta chain) sequence and its context. The data were taken from a study of blood T cell repertoires in COVID-19. The study counted Cohort 3 donors as recovered given two negative PCRs, clearance, or symptom resolution. Clones were read by immunoSEQ multiplex PCR, and TCRdb kept only the in-frame ones, dropping some. Of 290,000 or so clones in the sample, about 89% are singletons; the top ten hold under 3%. This TCR was sampled from a woman under 30 who had recovered from COVID-19. Specimen: PBMCs or T cells enriched from blood (not recorded which).

CDR3 DNA: TGTGCCTGGACTTTGTCAGGAACGAACTATGGCTACACCTTC. Amino acid sequence: CAWTLSGTNYGYTF. The gene calls are TRBV30 and TRBJ1-2; D not certain. This CDR3 spans 14 amino acids. The V gene lost 4 bases and the J gene lost 2 bases, with 14 bases spanning the gap. Germline assignment: CDR1 GTSNPN and CDR2 SVGIG (reference sequence).